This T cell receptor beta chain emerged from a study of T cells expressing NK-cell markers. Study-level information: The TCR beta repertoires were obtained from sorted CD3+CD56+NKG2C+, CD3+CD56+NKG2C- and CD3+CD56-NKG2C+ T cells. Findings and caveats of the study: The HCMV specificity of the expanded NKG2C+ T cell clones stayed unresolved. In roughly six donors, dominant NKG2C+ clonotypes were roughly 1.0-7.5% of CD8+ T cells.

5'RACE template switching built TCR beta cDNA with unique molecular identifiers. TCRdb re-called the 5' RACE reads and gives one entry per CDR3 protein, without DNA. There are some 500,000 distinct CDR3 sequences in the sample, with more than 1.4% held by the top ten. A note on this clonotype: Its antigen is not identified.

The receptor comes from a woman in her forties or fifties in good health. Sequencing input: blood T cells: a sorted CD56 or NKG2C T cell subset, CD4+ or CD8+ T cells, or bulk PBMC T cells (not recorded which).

The CDR3 loop is CASSLRVTEAFF. This rearrangement joins TRBV2 to TRBJ1-1; TCRdb picks TRBD1, but there is no DNA to check that call. This CDR3 has 12 amino acids. From germline, CDR1 is SNHLY and CDR2 FYNNEI.